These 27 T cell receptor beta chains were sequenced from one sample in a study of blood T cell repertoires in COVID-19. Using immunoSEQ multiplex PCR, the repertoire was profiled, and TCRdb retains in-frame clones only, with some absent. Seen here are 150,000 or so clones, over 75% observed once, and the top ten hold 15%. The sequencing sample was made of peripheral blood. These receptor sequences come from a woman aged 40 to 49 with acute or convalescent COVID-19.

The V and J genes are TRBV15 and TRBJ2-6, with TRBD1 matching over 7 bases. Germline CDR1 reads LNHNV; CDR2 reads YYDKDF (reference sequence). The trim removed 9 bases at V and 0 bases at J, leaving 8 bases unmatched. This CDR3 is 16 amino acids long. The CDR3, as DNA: TGTGCCACTTTACAGGGGCCGAGCTCTGGGGCCAACGTCCTGACTTTC. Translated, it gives CATLQGPSSGANVLTF.

The CDR3 DNA is TGTGCCAGCAGCCACTCCCACGGGAAAGATACGCAGTATTTT. This codes for CASSHSHGKDTQYF. V is TRBV11-3 and J is TRBJ2-3, with D maybe TRBD2 (5 bases). V was clipped by 5 bases and J by 5 bases, with 14 bases between them. Germline loops: CDR1 SGHNT, CDR2 YENEEA. The CDR3 covers 14 residues. Using reference TRBV11-3 and TRBJ2-3 for the parts outside the CDR3, the full variable domain is EAGVVQSPRYKIIEKKQPVAFWCNPISGHNTLYWYLQNLGQGPELLIRYENEEAVDDSQLPKDRFSAERLKGVDSTLKIQPAELGDSAVYLCASSHSHGKDTQYFGPGTRLTVL.

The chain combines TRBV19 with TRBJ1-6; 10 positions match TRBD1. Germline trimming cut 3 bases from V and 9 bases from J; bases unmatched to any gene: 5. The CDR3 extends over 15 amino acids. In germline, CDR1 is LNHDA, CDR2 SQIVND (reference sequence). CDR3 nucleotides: TGTGCCAGTAGTATTTCGACAGGGGGCACTTCACCCCTCCACTTT. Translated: CASSISTGGTSPLHF.

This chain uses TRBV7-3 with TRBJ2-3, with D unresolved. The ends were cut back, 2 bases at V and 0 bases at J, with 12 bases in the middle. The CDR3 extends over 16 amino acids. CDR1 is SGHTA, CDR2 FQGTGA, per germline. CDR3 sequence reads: CASSLGQASSTDTQYF. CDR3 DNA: TGTGCCAGCAGCTTAGGGCAGGCCTCTAGCACAGATACGCAGTATTTT.

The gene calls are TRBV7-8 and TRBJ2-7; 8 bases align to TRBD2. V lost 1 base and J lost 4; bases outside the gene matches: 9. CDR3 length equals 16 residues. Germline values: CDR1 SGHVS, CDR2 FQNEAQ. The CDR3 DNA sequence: TGTGCCAGCAGCTTAGGGACCGGGACTAGTGGTTACGAGCAGTACTTC. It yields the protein CASSLGTGTSGYEQYF.

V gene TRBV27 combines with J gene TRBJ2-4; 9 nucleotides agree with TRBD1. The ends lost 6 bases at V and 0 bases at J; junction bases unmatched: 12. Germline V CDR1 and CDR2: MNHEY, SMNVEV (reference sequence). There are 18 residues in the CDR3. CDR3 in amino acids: CASRTTGTGSLAKNIQYF. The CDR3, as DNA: TGTGCCAGCAGGACCACCGGGACAGGGAGCTTAGCCAAAAACATTCAGTACTTC.

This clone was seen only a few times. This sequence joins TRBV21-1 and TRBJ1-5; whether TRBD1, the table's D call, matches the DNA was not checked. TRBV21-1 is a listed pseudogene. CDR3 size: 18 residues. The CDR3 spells CASSHRDRGGGSNQPQHF. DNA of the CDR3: TGTGCCAGCAGCCACCGGGACAGGGGAGGAGGTAGCAATCAGCCCCAGCATTTT.

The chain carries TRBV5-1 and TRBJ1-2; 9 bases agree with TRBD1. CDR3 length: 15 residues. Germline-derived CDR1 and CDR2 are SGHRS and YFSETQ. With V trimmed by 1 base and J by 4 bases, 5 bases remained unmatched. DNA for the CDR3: TGCGCCAGCAGCTTGACAGGGGGCCCCTCCTATGGCTACACCTTC. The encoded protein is CASSLTGGPSYGYTF. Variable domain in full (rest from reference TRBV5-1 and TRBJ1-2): KAGVTQTPRYLIKTRGQQVTLSCSPISGHRSVSWYQQTPGQGLQFLFEYFSETQRNKGNFPGRFSGRQFSNSRSEMNVSTLELGDSALYLCASSLTGGPSYGYTFGSGTRLTVV.

CDR3 amino acids: CAWIGVRSDTQYF. The CDR3 DNA reads as TGTGCCTGGATAGGAGTCCGATCAGATACGCAGTATTTT. The rearrangement uses TRBV30 and TRBJ2-3; D not resolved. Germline V gives CDR1 GTSNPN, CDR2 SVGIG (reference sequence). V was pared by 4 bases and J by 4 bases, with 12 bases between. The CDR3 extends over 13 amino acids.

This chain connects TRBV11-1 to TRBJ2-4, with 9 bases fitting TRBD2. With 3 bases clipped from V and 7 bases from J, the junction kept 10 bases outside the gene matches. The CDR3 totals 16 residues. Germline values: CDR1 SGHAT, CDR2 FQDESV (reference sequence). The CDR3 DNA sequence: TGTGCCAGCAGCTTCATCGCTAGCGGGAAGTCCAACATTCAGTACTTC. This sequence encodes CASSFIASGKSNIQYF.

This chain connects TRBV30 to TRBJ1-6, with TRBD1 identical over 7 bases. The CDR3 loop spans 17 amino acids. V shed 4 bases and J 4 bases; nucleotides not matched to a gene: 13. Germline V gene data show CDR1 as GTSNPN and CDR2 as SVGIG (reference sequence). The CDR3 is CAWKTGATPVYNSPLHF. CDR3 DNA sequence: TGTGCCTGGAAAACAGGGGCTACACCCGTTTATAATTCACCCCTCCACTTT. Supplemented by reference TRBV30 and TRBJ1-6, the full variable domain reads SQTIHQWPATLVQPVGSPLSLECTVEGTSNPNLYWYRQAAGRGLQLLFYSVGIGQISSEVPQNLSASRPQDRQFILSSKKLLLSDSGFYLCAWKTGATPVYNSPLHFGNGTRLTVT.

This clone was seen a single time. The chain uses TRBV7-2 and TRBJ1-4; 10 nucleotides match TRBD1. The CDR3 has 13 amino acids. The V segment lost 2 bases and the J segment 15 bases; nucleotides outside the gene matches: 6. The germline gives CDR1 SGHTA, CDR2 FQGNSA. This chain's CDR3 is CASSLRGQGYVFF. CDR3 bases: TGTGCCAGCAGCTTAAGGGGACAGGGGTATGTGTTTTTT. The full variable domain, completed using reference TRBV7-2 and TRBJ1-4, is GAGVSQSPSNKVTEKGKDVELRCDPISGHTALYWYRQSLGQGLEFLIYFQGNSAPDKSGLPSDRFSAERTGGSVSTLTIQRTQQEDSAVYLCASSLRGQGYVFFGSGTQLSVL.

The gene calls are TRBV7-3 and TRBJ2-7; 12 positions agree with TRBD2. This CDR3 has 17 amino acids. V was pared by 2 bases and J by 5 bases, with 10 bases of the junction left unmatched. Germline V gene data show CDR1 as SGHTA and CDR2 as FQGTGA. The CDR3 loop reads CASSLGLAGGPGDEQYF. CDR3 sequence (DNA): TGTGCCAGCAGCTTAGGGCTAGCGGGGGGGCCCGGCGACGAGCAGTACTTC. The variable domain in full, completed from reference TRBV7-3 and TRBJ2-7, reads GAGVSQTPSNKVTEKGKYVELRCDPISGHTALYWYRQSLGQGPEFLIYFQGTGAADDSGLPNDRFFAVRPEGSVSTLKIQRTERGDSAVYLCASSLGLAGGPGDEQYFGPGTRLTVT.

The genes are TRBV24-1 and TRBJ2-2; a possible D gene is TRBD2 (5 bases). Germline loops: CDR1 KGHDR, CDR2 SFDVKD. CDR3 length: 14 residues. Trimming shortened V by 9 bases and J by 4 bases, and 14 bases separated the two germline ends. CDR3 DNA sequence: TGTGCCACCCCCCGGGGATATGGCACCGGGGAGCTGTTTTTT. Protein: CATPRGYGTGELFF.

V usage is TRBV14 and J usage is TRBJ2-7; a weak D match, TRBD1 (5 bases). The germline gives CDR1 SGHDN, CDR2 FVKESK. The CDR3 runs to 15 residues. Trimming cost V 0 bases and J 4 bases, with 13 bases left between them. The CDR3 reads CASSQDTNRFYEQYF. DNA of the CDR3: TGTGCCAGCAGCCAAGACACGAACAGGTTTTACGAGCAGTACTTC.

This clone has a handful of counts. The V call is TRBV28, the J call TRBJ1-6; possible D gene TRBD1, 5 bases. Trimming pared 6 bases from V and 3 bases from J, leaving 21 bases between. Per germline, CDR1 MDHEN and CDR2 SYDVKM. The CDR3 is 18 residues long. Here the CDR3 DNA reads TGTGCCAGCAGCCGACTCAGGAGGGTCGACAGCTATAATTCACCCCTCCACTTT. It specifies CASSRLRRVDSYNSPLHF.

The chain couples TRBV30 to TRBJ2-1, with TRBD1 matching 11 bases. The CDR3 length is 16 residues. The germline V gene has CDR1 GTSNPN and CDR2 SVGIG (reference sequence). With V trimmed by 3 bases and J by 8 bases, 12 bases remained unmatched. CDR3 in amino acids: CAWRGLGTGGGYEQFF. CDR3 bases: TGTGCCTGGAGGGGGCTGGGGACAGGGGGTGGCTATGAGCAGTTCTTC.

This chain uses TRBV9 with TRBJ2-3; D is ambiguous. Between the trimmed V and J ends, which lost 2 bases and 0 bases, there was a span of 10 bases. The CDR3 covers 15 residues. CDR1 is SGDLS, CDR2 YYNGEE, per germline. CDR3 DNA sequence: TGTGCCAGCAGCGTTTACGACTCTAGCACAGATACGCAGTATTTT. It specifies CASSVYDSSTDTQYF.

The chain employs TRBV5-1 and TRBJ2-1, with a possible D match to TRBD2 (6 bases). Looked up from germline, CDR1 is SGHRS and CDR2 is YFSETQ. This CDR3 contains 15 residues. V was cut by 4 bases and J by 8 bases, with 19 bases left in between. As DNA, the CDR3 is TGCGCCAGCAGCCACCCGGGACTCCTCGTCTATGAGCAGTTCTTC. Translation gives CASSHPGLLVYEQFF.

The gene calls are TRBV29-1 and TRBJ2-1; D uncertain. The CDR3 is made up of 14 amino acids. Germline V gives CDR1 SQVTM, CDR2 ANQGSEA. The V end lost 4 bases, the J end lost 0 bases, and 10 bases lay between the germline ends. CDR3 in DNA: TGCAGCGTTGCCGCCCTGAGCTCCTACAATGAGCAGTTCTTC. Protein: CSVAALSSYNEQFF.

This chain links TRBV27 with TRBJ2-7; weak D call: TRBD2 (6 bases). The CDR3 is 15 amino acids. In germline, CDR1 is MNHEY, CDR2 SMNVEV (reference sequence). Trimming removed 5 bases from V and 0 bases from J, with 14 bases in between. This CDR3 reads CASSTQLANSYEQYF. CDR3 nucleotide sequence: TGTGCCAGCAGTACACAGCTAGCGAACTCCTACGAGCAGTACTTC.

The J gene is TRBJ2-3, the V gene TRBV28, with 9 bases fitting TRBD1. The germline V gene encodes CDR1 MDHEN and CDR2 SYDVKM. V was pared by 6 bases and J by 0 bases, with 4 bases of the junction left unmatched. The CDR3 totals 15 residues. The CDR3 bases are TGTGCCAGCAGCCAAACAGGGGGCAGCACAGATACGCAGTATTTT. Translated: CASSQTGGSTDTQYF.

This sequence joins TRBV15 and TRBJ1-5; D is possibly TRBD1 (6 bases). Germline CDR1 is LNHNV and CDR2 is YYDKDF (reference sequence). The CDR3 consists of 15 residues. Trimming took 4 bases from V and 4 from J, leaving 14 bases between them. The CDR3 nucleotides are TGTGCCACCAGCATGGACAGACTGGAAAATCAGCCCCAGCATTTT. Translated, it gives CATSMDRLENQPQHF. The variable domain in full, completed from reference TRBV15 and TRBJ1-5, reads DAMVIQNPRYQVTQFGKPVTLSCSQTLNHNVMYWYQQKSSQAPKLLFHYYDKDFNNEADTPDNFQSRRPNTSFCFLDIRSPGLGDTAMYLCATSMDRLENQPQHFGDGTRLSIL.

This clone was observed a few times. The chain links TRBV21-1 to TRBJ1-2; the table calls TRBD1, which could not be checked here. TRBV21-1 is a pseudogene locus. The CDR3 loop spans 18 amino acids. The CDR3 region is CASSKTDWGDRAWDGYTF. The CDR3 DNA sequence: TGTGCCAGCAGCAAGACCGATTGGGGCGACAGAGCTTGGGATGGCTACACCTTC.

The CDR3 is CATSSPRGVSSNYGYTF. CDR3 DNA sequence: TGTGCCACCAGCAGTCCCAGGGGAGTGAGCTCTAACTATGGCTACACCTTC. The chain joins TRBV15 to TRBJ1-2; a weak D match, TRBD1 (6 bases). Germline V gives CDR1 LNHNV, CDR2 YYDKDF (reference sequence). V was trimmed by 3 bases and J by 0 bases, leaving 17 bases between them. There are 17 residues in the CDR3.

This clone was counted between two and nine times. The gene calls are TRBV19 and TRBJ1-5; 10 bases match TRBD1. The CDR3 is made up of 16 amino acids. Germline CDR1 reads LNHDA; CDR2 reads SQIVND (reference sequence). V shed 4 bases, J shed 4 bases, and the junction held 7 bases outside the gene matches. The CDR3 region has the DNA TGTGCCAGTAGTAGATCGGGACAGGGGCCGAATCAGCCCCAGCATTTT. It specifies CASSRSGQGPNQPQHF.

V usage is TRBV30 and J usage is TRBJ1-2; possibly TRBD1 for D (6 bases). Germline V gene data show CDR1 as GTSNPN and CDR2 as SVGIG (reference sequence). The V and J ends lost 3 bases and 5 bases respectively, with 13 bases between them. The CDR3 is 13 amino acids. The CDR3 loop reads CAWRQGTGYGYTF. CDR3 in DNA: TGTGCCTGGAGGCAGGGCACAGGGTATGGCTACACCTTC.